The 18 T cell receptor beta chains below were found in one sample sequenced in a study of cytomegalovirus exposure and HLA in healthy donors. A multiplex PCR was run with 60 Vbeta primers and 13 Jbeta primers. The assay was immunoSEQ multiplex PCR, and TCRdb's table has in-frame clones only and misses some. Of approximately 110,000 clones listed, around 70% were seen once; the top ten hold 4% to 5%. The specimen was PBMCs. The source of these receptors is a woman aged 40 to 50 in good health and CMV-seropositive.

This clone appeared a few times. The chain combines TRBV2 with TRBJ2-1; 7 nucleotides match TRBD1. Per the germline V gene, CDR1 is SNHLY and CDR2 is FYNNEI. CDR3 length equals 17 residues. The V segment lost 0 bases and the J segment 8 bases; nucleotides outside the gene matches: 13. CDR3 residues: CASSEAISTGKGDEQFF. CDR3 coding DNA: TGTGCCAGCAGTGAAGCTATTTCGACAGGGAAAGGGGATGAGCAGTTCTTC. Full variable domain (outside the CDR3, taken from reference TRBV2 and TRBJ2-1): EPEVTQTPSHQVTQMGQEVILRCVPISNHLYFYWYRQILGQKVEFLVSFYNNEISEKSEIFDDQFSVERPDGSNFTLKIRSTKLEDSAMYFCASSEAISTGKGDEQFFGPGTRLTVL.

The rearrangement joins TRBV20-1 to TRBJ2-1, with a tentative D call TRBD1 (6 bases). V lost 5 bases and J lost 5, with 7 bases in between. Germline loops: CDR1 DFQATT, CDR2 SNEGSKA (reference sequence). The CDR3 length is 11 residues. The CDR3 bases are TGCAGTGCTGCAGGGGACAATGAGCAGTTCTTC. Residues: CSAAGDNEQFF.

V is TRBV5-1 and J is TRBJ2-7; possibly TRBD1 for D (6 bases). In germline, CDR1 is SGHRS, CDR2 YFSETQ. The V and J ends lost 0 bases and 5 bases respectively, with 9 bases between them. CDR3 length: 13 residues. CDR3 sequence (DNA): TGCGCCAGCAGCTTGGACAGGGATAACGAGCAGTACTTC. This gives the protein CASSLDRDNEQYF.

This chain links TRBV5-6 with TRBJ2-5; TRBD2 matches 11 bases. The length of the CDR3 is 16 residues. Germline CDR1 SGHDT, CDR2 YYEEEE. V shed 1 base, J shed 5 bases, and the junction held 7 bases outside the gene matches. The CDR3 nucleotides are TGTGCCAGCAGCTTGTGGTTAGCGGGAGGGAAGGAGACCCAGTACTTC. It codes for CASSLWLAGGKETQYF.

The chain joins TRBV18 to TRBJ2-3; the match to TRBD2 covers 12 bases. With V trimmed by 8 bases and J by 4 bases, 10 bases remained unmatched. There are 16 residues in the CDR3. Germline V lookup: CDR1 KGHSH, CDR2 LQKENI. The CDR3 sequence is CASADPGLAGSDTQYF. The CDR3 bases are TGTGCCAGCGCAGATCCGGGACTAGCGGGCTCAGATACGCAGTATTTT.

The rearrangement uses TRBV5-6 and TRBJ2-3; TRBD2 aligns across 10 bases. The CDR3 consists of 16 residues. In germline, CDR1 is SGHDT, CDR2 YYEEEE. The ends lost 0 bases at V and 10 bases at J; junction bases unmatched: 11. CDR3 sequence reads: CASSLDGGLAVVAQYF. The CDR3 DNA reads TGTGCCAGCAGCTTGGATGGAGGACTAGCGGTAGTGGCGCAGTATTTT.

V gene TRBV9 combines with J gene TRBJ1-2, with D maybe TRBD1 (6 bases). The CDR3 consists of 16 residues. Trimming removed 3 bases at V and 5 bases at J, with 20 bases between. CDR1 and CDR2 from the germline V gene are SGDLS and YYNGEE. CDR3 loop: CASSESGGGKKYGYTF. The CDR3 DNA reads TGTGCCAGCAGCGAAAGTGGGGGCGGTAAAAAGTATGGCTACACCTTC.

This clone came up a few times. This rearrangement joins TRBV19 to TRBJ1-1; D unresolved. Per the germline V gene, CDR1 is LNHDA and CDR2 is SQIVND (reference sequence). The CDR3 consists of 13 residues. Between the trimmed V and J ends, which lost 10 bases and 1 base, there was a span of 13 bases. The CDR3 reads CATTPGRNTEAFF. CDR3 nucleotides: TGTGCCACCACCCCCGGGAGGAACACTGAAGCTTTCTTT.

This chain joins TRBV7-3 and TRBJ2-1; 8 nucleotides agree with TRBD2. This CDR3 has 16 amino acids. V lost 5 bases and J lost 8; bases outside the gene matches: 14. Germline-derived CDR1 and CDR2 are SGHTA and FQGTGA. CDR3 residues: CASSPTQSGSKDEQFF. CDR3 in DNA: TGTGCCAGCAGCCCGACCCAGAGCGGGAGTAAGGATGAGCAGTTCTTC.

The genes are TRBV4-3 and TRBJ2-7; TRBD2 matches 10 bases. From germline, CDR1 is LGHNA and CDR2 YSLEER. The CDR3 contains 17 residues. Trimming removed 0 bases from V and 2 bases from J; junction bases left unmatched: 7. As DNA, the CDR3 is TGCGCCAGCAGCCAAGATTCGAGCGGGGGGGGACCCTACGAGCAGTACTTC. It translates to CASSQDSSGGGPYEQYF.

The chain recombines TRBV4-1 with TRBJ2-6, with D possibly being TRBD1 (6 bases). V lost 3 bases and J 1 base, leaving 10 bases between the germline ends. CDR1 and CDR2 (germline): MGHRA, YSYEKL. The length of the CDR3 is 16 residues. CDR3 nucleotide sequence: TGCGCCAGCAGCCAGCAACAGGGTTCTGGGGCCAACGTCCTGACTTTC. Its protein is CASSQQQGSGANVLTF.

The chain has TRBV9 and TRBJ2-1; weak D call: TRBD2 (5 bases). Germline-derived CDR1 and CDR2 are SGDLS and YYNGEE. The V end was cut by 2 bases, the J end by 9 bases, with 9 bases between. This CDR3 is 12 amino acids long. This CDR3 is CASSVRGGEQFF. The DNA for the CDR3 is TGTGCCAGCAGCGTTCGGGGTGGTGAGCAGTTCTTC.

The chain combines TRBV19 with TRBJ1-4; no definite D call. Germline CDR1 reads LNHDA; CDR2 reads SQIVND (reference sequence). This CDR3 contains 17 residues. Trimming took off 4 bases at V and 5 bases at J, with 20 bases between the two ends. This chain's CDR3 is CASSTFLGLPYNEKLFF. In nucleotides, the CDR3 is TGTGCCAGTAGTACCTTCCTAGGACTGCCTTACAATGAAAAACTGTTTTTT.

The CDR3 bases are TGTGCCTGGACTAGCGTTCGCACAGATACGCAGTATTTT. This codes for CAWTSVRTDTQYF. The J gene is TRBJ2-3, the V gene TRBV30, with a possible D match to TRBD2 (6 bases). This CDR3 has 13 amino acids. Germline CDR1 reads GTSNPN; CDR2 reads SVGIG (reference sequence). Trimming took off 4 bases at V and 1 base at J, with 9 bases between the two ends.

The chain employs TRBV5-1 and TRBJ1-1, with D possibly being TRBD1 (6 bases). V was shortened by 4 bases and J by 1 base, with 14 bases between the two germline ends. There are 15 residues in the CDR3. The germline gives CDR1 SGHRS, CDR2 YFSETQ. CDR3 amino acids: CASSRAGASNTEAFF. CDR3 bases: TGCGCCAGCAGCCGAGCGGGGGCCTCGAACACTGAAGCTTTCTTT. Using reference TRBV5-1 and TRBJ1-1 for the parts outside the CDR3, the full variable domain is KAGVTQTPRYLIKTRGQQVTLSCSPISGHRSVSWYQQTPGQGLQFLFEYFSETQRNKGNFPGRFSGRQFSNSRSEMNVSTLELGDSALYLCASSRAGASNTEAFFGQGTRLTVV.

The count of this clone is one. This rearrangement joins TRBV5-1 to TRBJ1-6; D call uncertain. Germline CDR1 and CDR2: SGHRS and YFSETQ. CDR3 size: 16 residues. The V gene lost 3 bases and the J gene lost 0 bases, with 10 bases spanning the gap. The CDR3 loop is CASSSDGSSYNSPLHF. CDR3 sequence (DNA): TGCGCCAGCAGCTCGGACGGGAGCTCCTATAATTCACCCCTCCACTTT.

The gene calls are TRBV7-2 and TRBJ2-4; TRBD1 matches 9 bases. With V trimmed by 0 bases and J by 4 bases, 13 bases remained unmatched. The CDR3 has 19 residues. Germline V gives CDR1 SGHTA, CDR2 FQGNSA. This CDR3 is CASSLAPGQGRLMKNIQYF. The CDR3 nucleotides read TGTGCCAGCAGCTTAGCGCCGGGACAGGGTAGATTAATGAAAAACATTCAGTACTTC.

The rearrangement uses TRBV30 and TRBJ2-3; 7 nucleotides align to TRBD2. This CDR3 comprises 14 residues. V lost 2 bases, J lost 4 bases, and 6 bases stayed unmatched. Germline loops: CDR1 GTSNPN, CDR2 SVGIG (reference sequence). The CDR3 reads CAWSRLAGADTQYF. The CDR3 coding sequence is TGTGCCTGGAGTCGACTAGCCGGGGCAGATACGCAGTATTTT.